These 14 T cell receptor beta chains share one sample of origin, sequenced in a study of T-cell memory formation after mild COVID-19. MiXCR, run by TCRdb on the 5' RACE reads, gives a single entry per CDR3 protein. The table lists about 340,000 distinct CDR3 sequences, more than 15% of them singletons. The sample was PBMCs or a T cell subset sorted from them (not recorded which). These receptors were taken from a young man who had mild COVID-19 (a few samples of this study predate the infection). Cell type and time point are not known.

The CDR3 region is CASSLGSAGGGEQFF. In DNA, the CDR3 is TGTGCCAGCAGCTTAGGTTCGGCCGGGGGAGGTGAGCAGTTCTTC. The chain has TRBV7-9 and TRBJ2-1, with a tentative D call TRBD2 (6 bases). Germline lookup yields CDR1 SEHNR and CDR2 FQNEAQ (reference sequence). The V end lost 1 base, the J end lost 9 bases, and 16 bases lay between the germline ends. CDR3 length equals 15 residues.

This clonotype was picked up a small number of times. This chain joins TRBV4-3 and TRBJ2-3, with TRBD1 identical over 10 bases. Unmatched junction bases numbered 5, after V lost 0 bases and J lost 5 bases. This CDR3 has 16 residues. Per the germline V gene, CDR1 is LGHNA and CDR2 is YSLEER. DNA of the CDR3: TGCGCCAGCAGCCAAGATCAAGACAGGGGGCAAGATACGCAGTATTTT. This codes for CASSQDQDRGQDTQYF.

The sample holds a few counts of this clonotype. Mismatch with germline at one junction end may stem from a read error. V usage is TRBV4-2 and J usage is TRBJ2-1; no definite D call. This CDR3 spans 12 amino acids. Germline V gene sequence: CDR1 LGHNA, CDR2 YNFKEQ. CDR3: CASSQDGRQEVF. The CDR3 bases are TGTGCCAGCAGCCAAGACGGGCGGCAGGAAGTCTTC.

The chain joins TRBV30 to TRBJ2-7; D gene uncertain. The CDR3 is 11 amino acids. V was pared by 1 base and J by 2 bases, with 3 bases between. The germline V gene encodes CDR1 GTSNPN and CDR2 SVGIG (reference sequence). CDR3 in DNA: TGTGCCTGGAGTGGGGCCTACGAGCAGTACTTC. Its protein product is CAWSGAYEQYF.

The chain employs TRBV5-1 and TRBJ2-7; 8 bases match TRBD1. This CDR3 comprises 15 residues. The V segment lost 7 bases and the J segment 6 bases; nucleotides outside the gene matches: 15. From germline, CDR1 is SGHRS and CDR2 YFSETQ. CDR3 sequence reads: CASSNSGTGAIEQYF. The CDR3, as DNA: TGCGCCAGCTCAAATTCCGGGACAGGTGCGATCGAGCAGTACTTC.

This sequence joins TRBV12-3 or TRBV12-4 and TRBJ2-3, with TRBD2 matching over 13 bases. This CDR3 has 17 residues. V trimming: 0 bases; J trimming: 6 bases; junction bases outside the gene matches: 6. The chain's CDR3 is CASSLARLAGGDDTQYF. The CDR3 nucleotides are TGTGCCAGCAGTTTAGCGCGACTAGCGGGGGGCGATGATACGCAGTATTTT.

This rearrangement joins TRBV10-3 to TRBJ2-7, with 7 bases lining up with TRBD1. V shed 0 bases, J shed 6 bases, and the junction held 14 bases outside the gene matches. The germline CDR1 and CDR2 sequences are ENHRY and SYGVKD. The CDR3 has 17 residues. The CDR3, as DNA: TGTGCCATCAGTGAGTCGACGCGGGTAGGGGGCTGGCGCGAGCAGTACGTC. This gives the protein CAISESTRVGGWREQYV.

The sample holds a few counts of this clonotype. V and J are TRBV7-2 and TRBJ2-5, with D possibly being TRBD1 (6 bases). The length of the CDR3 is 14 residues. V lost 1 base and J lost 8, with 14 bases in between. Germline V CDR1 and CDR2: SGHTA, FQGNSA. CDR3 in DNA: TGTGCCAGCAGCTTAGGCGACAGGCTCCTAACCCAGTACTTC. Translating it yields CASSLGDRLLTQYF.

This clonotype was found a few times. V is TRBV6-6 and J is TRBJ1-4, with a tentative D call TRBD1 (6 bases). V lost 0 bases and J lost 8, with 16 bases in between. The CDR3 contains 16 residues. CDR1 is MNHNY, CDR2 SVGAGI, per germline (reference sequence). CDR3: CASSYSSPGESEKLFF. In nucleotides, the CDR3 is TGTGCCAGCAGTTACTCGAGTCCAGGGGAGAGCGAAAAACTGTTTTTT.

This clonotype was counted between two and nine times. This chain links TRBV20-1 with TRBJ2-3; D may be TRBD1 or TRBD2 (6 bases each). The CDR3 is 16 amino acids. Per the germline V gene, CDR1 is DFQATT and CDR2 is SNEGSKA (reference sequence). Trimming stripped 0 bases from V and 0 bases from J, with 13 bases between. The CDR3 region is CSARDGGPSSTDTQYF. The CDR3 DNA reads TGCAGTGCTAGAGATGGGGGGCCATCTAGCACAGATACGCAGTATTTT.

This sequence joins TRBV5-1 and TRBJ1-1; a possible D gene is TRBD1 (5 bases). From germline, CDR1 is SGHRS and CDR2 YFSETQ. The CDR3 sequence is 14 residues long. Trimming left V 2 bases short and J 0 bases short, with 8 bases between. The CDR3 DNA reads as TGCGCCAGCAGCTTAGGGGCCATGAACACTGAAGCTTTCTTT. Its protein product is CASSLGAMNTEAFF.

The rearrangement uses TRBV4-3 and TRBJ1-5, with TRBD1 matching 7 bases. Germline CDR1 LGHNA, CDR2 YSLEER. After removal of 0 bases from V and 5 bases from J, the junction contained 4 bases not matched to a gene. The length of the CDR3 is 15 residues. The CDR3 loop reads CASSQDHRGYQPQHF. For the CDR3, the DNA is TGCGCCAGCAGCCAAGACCACAGGGGCTATCAGCCCCAGCATTTT.

The chain joins TRBV5-6 to TRBJ1-2, with D perhaps TRBD1 (5 bases). In germline, CDR1 is SGHDT, CDR2 YYEEEE. Trimming shortened V by 1 base and J by 4 bases, and 14 bases separated the two germline ends. CDR3 length: 15 amino acids. The CDR3 reads CASSLWWGTGYGYTF. In DNA form, the CDR3 reads TGTGCCAGCAGCTTGTGGTGGGGCACGGGCTATGGCTACACCTTC.

V is TRBV6-5 and J is TRBJ2-1; 7 bases are a match to TRBD2. Germline values: CDR1 MNHEY, CDR2 SVGAGI. Trimming removed 0 bases from V and 4 bases from J; junction bases left unmatched: 9. CDR3 length equals 17 residues. CDR3 region: CASSYSSWGGSYNEQFF. The CDR3 DNA is TGTGCCAGCAGTTACTCTAGTTGGGGGGGATCATACAATGAGCAGTTCTTC.